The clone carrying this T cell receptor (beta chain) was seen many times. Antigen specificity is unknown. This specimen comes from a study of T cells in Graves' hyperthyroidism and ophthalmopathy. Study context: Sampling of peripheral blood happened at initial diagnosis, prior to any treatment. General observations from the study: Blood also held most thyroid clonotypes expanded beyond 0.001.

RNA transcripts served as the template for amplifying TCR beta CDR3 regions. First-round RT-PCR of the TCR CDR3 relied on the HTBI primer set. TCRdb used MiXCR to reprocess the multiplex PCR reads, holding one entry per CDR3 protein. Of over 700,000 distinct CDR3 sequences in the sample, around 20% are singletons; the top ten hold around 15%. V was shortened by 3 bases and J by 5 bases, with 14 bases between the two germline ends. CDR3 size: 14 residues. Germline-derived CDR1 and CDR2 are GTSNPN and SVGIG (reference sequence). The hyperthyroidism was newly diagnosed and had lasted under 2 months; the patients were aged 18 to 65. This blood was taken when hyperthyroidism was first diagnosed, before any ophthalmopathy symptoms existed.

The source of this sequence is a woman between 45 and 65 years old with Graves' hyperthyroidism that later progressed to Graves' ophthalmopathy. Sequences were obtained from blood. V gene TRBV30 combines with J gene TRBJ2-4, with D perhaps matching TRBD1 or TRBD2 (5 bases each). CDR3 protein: CAWRSFRGENIQYF. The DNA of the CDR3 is TGTGCCTGGAGAAGTTTTCGGGGCGAAAACATTCAGTACTTC.